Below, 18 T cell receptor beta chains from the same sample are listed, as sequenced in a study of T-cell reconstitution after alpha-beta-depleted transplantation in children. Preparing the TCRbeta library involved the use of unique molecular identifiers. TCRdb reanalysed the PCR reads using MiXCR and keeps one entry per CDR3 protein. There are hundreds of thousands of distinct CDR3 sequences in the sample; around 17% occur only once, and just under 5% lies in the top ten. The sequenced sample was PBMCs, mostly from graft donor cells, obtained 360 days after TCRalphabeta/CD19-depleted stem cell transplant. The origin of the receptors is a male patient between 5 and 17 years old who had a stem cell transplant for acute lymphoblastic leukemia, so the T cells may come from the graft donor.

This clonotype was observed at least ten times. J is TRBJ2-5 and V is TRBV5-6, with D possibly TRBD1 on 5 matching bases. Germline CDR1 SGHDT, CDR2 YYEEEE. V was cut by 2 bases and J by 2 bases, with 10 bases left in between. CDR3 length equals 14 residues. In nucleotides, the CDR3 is TGTGCCAGCAGCTTTTTGACAGAACAAGAGACCCAGTACTTC. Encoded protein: CASSFLTEQETQYF.

CDR3 coding DNA: TGCGCCAGCAGCGCGGCTCCGACAGGGAAGTCCTACGAGCAGTACTTC. This encodes CASSAAPTGKSYEQYF. This chain connects TRBV5-1 to TRBJ2-7, with 7 bases that match TRBD1. The CDR3 runs 16 residues. Trimming removed 4 bases from V and 1 base from J; junction bases left unmatched: 11. The V gene's germline CDR1 is SGHRS and CDR2 YFSETQ.

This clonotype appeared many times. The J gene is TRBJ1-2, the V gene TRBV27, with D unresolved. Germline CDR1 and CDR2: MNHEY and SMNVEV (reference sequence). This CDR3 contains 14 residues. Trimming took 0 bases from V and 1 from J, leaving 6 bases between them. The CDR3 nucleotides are TGTGCCAGCAGTTTATCTCGGGTTAACTATGGCTACACCTTC. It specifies CASSLSRVNYGYTF.

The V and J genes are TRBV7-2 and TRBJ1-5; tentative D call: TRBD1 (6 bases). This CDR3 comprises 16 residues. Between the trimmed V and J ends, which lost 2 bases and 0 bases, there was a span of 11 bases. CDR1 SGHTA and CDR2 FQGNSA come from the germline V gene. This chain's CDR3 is CASSLWGAGSNQPQHF. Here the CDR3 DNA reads TGTGCCAGCAGCTTATGGGGGGCCGGTAGCAATCAGCCCCAGCATTTT.

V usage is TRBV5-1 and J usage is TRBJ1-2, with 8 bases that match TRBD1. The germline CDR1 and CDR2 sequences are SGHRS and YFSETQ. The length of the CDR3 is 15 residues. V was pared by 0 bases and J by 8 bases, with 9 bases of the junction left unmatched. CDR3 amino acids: CASSLAPGGENGYTF. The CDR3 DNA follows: TGCGCCAGCAGCTTGGCCCCAGGGGGCGAGAACGGCTACACCTTC.

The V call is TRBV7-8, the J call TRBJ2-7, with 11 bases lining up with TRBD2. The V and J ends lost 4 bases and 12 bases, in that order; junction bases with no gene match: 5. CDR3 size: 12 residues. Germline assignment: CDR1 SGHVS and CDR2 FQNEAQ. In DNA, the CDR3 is TGTGCCAGCAGCTCTCGTAGCGGGAGGGGGTACTTC. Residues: CASSSRSGRGYF.

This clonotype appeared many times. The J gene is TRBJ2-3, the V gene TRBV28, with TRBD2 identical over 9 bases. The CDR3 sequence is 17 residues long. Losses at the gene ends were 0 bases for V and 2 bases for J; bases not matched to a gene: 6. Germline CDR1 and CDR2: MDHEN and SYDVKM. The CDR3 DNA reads TGTGCCAGCAGTTTATGGTCTAGCGGGAAATTCACAGATACGCAGTATTTT. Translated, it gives CASSLWSSGKFTDTQYF.

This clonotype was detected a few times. Here the CDR3 reads CASRSTGAGAYEQYF. DNA for the CDR3: TGCGCCAGCAGGAGTACAGGGGCCGGGGCCTACGAGCAGTACTTC. The chain uses TRBV5-1 and TRBJ2-7, with 7 bases matching TRBD1. Germline V CDR1 and CDR2: SGHRS, YFSETQ. Trimming cost V 5 bases and J 2 bases; bases outside gene matches: 10. The CDR3 spans 15 residues.

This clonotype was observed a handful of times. CDR3 protein: CASSRAGGPGELFF. The CDR3 region has the DNA TGTGCCAGCAGCCGAGCGGGAGGGCCCGGGGAGCTGTTTTTT. The V call is TRBV12-3 or TRBV12-4, the J call TRBJ2-2; 10 nucleotides agree with TRBD2. Losses at the gene ends were 6 bases for V and 6 bases for J; bases not matched to a gene: 4. The CDR3 extends over 14 amino acids.

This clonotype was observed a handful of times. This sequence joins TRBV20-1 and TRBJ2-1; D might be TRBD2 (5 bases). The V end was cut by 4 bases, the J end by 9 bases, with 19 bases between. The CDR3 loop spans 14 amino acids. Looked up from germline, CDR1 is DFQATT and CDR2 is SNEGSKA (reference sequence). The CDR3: CSATDLAPFGEQFF. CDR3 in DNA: TGCAGTGCTACCGACCTAGCCCCTTTCGGTGAGCAGTTCTTC.

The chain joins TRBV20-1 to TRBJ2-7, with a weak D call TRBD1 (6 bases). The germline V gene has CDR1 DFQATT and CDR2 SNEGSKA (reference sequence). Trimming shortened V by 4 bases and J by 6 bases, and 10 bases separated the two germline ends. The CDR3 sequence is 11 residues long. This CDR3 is CSAIRQAEQYF. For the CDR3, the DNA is TGCAGTGCTATCCGACAGGCCGAGCAGTACTTC.

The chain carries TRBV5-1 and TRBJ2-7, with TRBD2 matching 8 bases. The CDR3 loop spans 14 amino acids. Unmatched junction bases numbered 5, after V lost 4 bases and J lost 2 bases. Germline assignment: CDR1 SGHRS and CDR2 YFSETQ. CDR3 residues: CASSVPGLAYEQYF. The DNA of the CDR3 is TGCGCCAGCAGCGTACCGGGACTAGCCTACGAGCAGTACTTC.

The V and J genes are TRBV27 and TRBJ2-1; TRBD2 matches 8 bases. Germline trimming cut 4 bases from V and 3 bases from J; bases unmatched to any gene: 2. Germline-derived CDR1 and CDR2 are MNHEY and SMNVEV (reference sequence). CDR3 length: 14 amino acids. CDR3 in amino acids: CASSWTSCYNEQFF. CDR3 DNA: TGTGCCAGCAGTTGGACTAGCTGCTACAATGAGCAGTTCTTC.

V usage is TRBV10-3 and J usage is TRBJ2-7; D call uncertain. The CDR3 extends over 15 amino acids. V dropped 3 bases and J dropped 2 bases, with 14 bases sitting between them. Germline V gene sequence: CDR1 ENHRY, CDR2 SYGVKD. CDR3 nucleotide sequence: TGTGCCATCAGTGACGACTGGACGATGACCTACGAGCAGTACTTC. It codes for CAISDDWTMTYEQYF.

The CDR3, as DNA: TGTGCCAGCAGCCAAGATACAGCGATGAACACCGGGGAGCTGTTTTTT. Its protein product is CASSQDTAMNTGELFF. V usage is TRBV4-2 and J usage is TRBJ2-2, with D unclear. The germline V gene has CDR1 LGHNA and CDR2 YNFKEQ. Trimming cost V 0 bases and J 1 base, with 9 bases left between them. The CDR3 runs 16 residues.

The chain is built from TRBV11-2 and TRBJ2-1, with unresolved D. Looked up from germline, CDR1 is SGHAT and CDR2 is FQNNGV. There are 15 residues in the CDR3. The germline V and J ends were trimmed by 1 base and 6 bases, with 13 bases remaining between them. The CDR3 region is CASSLAANVGNEQFF. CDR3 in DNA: TGTGCCAGCAGCTTAGCGGCGAACGTCGGCAATGAGCAGTTCTTC. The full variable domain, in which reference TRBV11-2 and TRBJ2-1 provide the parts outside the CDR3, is EAGVAQSPRYKIIEKRQSVAFWCNPISGHATLYWYQQILGQGPKLLIQFQNNGVVDDSQLPKDRFSAERLKGVDSTLKIQPAKLEDSAVYLCASSLAANVGNEQFFGPGTRLTVL.

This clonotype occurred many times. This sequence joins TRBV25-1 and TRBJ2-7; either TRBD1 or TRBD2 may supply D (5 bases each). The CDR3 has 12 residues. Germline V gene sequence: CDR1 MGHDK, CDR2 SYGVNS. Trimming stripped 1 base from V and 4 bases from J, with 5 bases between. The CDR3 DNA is TGTGCCAGCAGTGAATGGGGGTACGAGCAGTACTTC. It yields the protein CASSEWGYEQYF.

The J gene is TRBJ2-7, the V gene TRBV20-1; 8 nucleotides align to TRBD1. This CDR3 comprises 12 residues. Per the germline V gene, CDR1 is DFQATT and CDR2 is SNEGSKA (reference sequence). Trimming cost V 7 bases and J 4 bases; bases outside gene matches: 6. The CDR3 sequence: CSGAGGAYEQYF. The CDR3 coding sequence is TGCAGTGGGGCAGGGGGCGCGTACGAGCAGTACTTC.